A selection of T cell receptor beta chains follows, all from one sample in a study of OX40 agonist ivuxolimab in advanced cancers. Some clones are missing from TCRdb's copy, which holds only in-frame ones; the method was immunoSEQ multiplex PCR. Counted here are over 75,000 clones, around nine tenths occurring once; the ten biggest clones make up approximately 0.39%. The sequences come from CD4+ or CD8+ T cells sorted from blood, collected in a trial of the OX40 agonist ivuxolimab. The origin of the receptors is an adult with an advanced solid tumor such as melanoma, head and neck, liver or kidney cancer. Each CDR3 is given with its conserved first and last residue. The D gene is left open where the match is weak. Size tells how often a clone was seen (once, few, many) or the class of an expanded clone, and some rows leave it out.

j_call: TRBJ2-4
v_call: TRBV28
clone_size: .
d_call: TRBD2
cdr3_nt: TGTGCCAGCAGTTGGGAGGGCATTCAGTACTTC
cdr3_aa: CASSWEGIQYF

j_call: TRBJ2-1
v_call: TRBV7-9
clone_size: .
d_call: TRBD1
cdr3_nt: TGTGCCAGCAGCCGACAGGGAGAGCCGCAGTTCTTC
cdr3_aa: CASSRQGEPQFF

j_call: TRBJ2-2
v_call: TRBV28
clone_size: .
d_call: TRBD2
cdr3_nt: TGTGCCAGCAGTTTACTAGCGGGAGGGCCGGTCACCGGGGAGCTGTTTTTT
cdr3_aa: CASSLLAGGPVTGELFF

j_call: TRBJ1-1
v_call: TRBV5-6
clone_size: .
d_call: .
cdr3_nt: TGTGCCAGCAGCCTGGCCCAGACAGATTACACTGAAGCTTTCTTT
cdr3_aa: CASSLAQTDYTEAFF

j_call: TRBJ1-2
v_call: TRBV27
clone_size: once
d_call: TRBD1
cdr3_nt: TGTGCCAGCAGTCCTTATACCGGGACAGATAGACACTATGGCTACACCTTC
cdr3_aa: CASSPYTGTDRHYGYTF

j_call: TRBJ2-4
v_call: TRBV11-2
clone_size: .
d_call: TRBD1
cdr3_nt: TGTGCCACCGGGGACAGTTTAGCCAAAAACATTCAGTACTTC
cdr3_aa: CATGDSLAKNIQYF

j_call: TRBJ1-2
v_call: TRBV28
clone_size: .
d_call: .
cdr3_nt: TGTGCCAGCAGTTTCGGCGCGAACTATGGCTACACCTTC
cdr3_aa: CASSFGANYGYTF

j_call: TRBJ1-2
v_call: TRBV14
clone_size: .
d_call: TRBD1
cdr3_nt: TGTGCCAGTAGCGGACAGGGGGCGGGTGGCTACACCTTC
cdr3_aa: CASSGQGAGGYTF

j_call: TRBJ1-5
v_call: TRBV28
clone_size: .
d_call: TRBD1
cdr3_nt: TGTGCCAGCAGTCCGACAGGGAGCAATCAGCCCCAGCATTTT
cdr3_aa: CASSPTGSNQPQHF

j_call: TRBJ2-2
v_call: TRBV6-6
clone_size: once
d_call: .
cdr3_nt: TGTGCCAGTGGGGAAGGCCAGTACACCGGGGAGCTGTTTTTT
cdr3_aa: CASGEGQYTGELFF

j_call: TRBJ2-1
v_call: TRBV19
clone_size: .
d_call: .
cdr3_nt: TGTGCCAGTAGTACCCCCTTAGTTCAGGGCCGCAATGAGCAGTTCTTC
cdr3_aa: CASSTPLVQGRNEQFF

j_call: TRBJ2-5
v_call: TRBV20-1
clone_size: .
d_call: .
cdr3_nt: TGCAGTGCGGGGGGCGAGACCCAGTACTTC
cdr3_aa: CSAGGETQYF

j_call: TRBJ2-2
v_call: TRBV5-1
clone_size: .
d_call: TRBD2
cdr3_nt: TGCGCCAGCAGCTTGGGGAGCGGGAGTACCGGGGAGCTGTTTTTT
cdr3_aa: CASSLGSGSTGELFF

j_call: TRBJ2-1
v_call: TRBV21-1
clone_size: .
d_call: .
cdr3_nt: TGTGCCAGCAGCAGCACAGCGGGAGGCCACAATGAGCAGTTCTTC
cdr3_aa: CASSSTAGGHNEQFF

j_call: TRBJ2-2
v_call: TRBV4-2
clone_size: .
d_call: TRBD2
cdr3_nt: TGTGCCAGCAGCCAGGGACTAGCGGCAAACACCGGGGAGCTGTTTTTT
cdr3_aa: CASSQGLAANTGELFF

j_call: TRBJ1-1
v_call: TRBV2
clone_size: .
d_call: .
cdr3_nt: TGTGCCAGCACGTCCGGGGCGAATTGGTTTGAAGCTTTCTTT
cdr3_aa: CASTSGANWFEAFF

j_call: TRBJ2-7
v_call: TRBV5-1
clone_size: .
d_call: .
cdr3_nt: TGCGCCAGCAGCTTCCCTTCGGGGCGCAGGGAGCAGTACTTC
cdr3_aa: CASSFPSGRREQYF

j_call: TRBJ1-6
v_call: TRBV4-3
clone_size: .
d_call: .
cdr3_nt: TGCGCCAGCAGCCAAGATTATGGCAGGGAGGATTCACCCCTCCACTTT
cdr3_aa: CASSQDYGREDSPLHF

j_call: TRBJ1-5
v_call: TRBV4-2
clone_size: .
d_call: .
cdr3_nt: TGTGCCAGCAGCCAAGACTCGGATCAGCCCCAGCATTTT
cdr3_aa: CASSQDSDQPQHF

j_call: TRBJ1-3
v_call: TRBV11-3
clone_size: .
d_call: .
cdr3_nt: TGTGCCAGCAGCTTCTTGCAGTCTGGAAACACCATATATTTT
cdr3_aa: CASSFLQSGNTIYF

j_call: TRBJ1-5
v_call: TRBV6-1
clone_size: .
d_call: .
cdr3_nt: TGTGCCAGCAGTGAAGGTGGACCCAGTAGTATGCCATATCAGCCCCAGCATTTT
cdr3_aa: CASSEGGPSSMPYQPQHF

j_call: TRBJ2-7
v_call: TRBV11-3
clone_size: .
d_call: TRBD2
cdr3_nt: TGTGCCAGCAGCCCCGGAGGTGGGCGGGGGACTTTCTACGAGCAGTACTTC
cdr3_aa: CASSPGGGRGTFYEQYF

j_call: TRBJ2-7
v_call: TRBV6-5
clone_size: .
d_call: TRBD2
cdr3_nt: TGTGCCAGCAGTTACCCCGGACTAGCGGAGCAGTACTTC
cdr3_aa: CASSYPGLAEQYF

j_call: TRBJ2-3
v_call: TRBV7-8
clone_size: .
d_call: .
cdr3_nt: TGTGCCAGCAGCTTAGCGCGGCAAATCAGCACAGATACGCAGTATTTT
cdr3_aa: CASSLARQISTDTQYF

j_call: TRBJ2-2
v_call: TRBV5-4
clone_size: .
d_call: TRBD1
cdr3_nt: TGTGCCAGCAGTAAACAGGGGGTCACCGGGGAGCTGTTTTTT
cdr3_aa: CASSKQGVTGELFF

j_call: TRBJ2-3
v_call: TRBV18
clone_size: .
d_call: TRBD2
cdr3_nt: TGTGCCAGCTCACCAGTAGCGGGAGGGGATGATACGCAGTATTTT
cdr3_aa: CASSPVAGGDDTQYF

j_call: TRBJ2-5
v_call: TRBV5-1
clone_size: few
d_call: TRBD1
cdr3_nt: TGCGCCAGCAGCTTGTCAGGGACAGGGGGCATAGAGACCCAGTACTTC
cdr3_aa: CASSLSGTGGIETQYF

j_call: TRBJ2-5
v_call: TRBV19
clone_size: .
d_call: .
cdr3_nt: TGTGCCAGTAGTATTGGGGGTGGGGAGACCCAGTACTTC
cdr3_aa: CASSIGGGETQYF

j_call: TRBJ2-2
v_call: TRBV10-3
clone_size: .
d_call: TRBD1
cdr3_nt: TGTGCCATCAGTGCTCAGGAGAGGACAGGGAGGACCGGGGAGCTGTTTTTT
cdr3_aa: CAISAQERTGRTGELFF

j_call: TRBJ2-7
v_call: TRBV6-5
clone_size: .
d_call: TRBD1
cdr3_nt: TGTGCCAGCAGTTACTCCGCGACAGGGGGCAGCTACGAGCAGTACTTC
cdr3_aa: CASSYSATGGSYEQYF

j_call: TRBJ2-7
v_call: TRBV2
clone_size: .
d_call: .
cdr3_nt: TGTGCCAGCAGGGCTAGAGGGAGCTCCTACGAGCAGTACTTC
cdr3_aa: CASRARGSSYEQYF

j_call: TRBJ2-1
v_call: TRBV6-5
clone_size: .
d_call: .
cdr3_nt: TGTGCCAGCAGTTACCTGAATGAGCAGTTCTTC
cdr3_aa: CASSYLNEQFF

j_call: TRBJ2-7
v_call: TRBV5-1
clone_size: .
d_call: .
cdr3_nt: TGCGCCAGCAGCACCTCCGCAAGACAGGCCACCTACGAGCAGTACTTC
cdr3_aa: CASSTSARQATYEQYF

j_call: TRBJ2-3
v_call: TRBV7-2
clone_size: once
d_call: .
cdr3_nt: TGTGCCAGCAGCTTAGACAGACACACAGATACGCAGTATTTT
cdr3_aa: CASSLDRHTDTQYF

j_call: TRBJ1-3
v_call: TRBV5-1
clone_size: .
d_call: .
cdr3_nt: TGCGCCAGCAGCTTGAGCTCCTCTGGAAACACCATATATTTT
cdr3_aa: CASSLSSSGNTIYF

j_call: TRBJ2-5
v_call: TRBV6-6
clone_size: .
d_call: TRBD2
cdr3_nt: TGTGCCAGCAGTTTTAGCGGGAGTGAGACCCAGTACTTC
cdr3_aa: CASSFSGSETQYF

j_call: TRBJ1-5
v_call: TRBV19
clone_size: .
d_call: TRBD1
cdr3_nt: TGTGCCAGTAGCACGACAGGGGACAATCAGCCCCAGCATTTT
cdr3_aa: CASSTTGDNQPQHF

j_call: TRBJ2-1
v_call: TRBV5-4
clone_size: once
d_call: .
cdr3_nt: TGTGCCAGCAGCTTGGTGGGTTACAATGAGCAGTTCTTC
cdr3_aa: CASSLVGYNEQFF

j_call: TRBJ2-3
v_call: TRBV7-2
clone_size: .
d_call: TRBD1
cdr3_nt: TGTGCCAGCAGACGGACAGGGGCGATAGATACGCAGTATTTT
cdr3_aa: CASRRTGAIDTQYF

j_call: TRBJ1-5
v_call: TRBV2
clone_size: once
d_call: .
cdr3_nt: TGTGCCAGCAGCGCGGACGGGAATCAGCCCCAGCATTTT
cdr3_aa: CASSADGNQPQHF

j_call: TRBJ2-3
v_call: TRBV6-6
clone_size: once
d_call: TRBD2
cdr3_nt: TGTGCCAGCAGTTACGGAGCGGGGGGGGGCACAGATACGCAGTATTTT
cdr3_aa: CASSYGAGGGTDTQYF